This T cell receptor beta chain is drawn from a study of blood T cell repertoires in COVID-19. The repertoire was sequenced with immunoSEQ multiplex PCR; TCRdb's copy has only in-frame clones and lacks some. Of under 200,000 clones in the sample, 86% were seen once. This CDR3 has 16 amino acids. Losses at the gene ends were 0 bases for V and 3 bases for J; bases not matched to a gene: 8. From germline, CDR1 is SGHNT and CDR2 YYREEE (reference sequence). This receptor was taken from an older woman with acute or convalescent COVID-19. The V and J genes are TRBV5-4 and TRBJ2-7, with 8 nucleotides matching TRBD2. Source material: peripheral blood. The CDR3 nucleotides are TGTGCCAGCAGCTTGGCATCCGGGACTAGAGGCTACGAGCAGTACTTC. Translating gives CASSLASGTRGYEQYF.